This entry describes one T cell receptor (beta chain). Its cognate antigen is unknown. The germline gives CDR1 SNHLY, CDR2 FYNNEI. V dropped 6 bases and J dropped 4; count of bases not matched to a gene: 7. CDR3 size: 16 residues. Both 60 Vbeta primers and 13 Jbeta primers went into the PCR. The repertoire was sequenced with immunoSEQ multiplex PCR; TCRdb's copy has only in-frame clones and lacks some. This table holds over 130,000 clones, 78% found once. The donors, nominally healthy at sampling, likely had unrecorded immune exposures. The data stem from a study of cytomegalovirus exposure and HLA in healthy donors. Whole-study findings and limits: Earlier results showed most TCR beta V segments being productive about 87% or about 30% of the time. In vitro confirmation showed three CMV-associated chains to be CMV antigen specific.

Sequences were obtained from PBMCs. V gene TRBV2 combines with J gene TRBJ2-5, with TRBD2 matching over 14 bases. The sequence derives from a woman between 35 and 50 years old in good health and CMV-seropositive. In nucleotides, the CDR3 is TGTGCCAGCAGGGGAGGGACTAGCGGGAGAGGAGAGACCCAGTACTTC. Protein product: CASRGGTSGRGETQYF.